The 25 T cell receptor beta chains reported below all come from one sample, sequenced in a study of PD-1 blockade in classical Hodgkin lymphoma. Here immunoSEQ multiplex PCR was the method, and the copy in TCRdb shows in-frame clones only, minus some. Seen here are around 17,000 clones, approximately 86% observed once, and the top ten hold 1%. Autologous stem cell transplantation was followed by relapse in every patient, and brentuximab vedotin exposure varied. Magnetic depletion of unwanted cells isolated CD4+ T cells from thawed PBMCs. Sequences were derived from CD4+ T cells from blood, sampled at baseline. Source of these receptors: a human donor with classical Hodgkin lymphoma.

The CDR3 sequence is CASQTRKPNYGYTF. The CDR3 nucleotides read TGTGCCAGCCAAACACGGAAACCTAACTATGGCTACACCTTC. The rearrangement uses TRBV14 and TRBJ1-2, with D unresolved. V was shortened by 8 bases and J by 0 bases, with 13 bases between the two germline ends. The germline V gene has CDR1 SGHDN and CDR2 FVKESK. There are 14 residues in the CDR3. Together with reference TRBV14 and TRBJ1-2, the CDR3 gives the full variable domain: EAGVTQFPSHSVIEKGQTVTLRCDPISGHDNLYWYRRVMGKEIKFLLHFVKESKQDESGMPNNRFLAERTGGTYSTLKVQPAELEDSGVYFCASQTRKPNYGYTFGSGTRLTVV.

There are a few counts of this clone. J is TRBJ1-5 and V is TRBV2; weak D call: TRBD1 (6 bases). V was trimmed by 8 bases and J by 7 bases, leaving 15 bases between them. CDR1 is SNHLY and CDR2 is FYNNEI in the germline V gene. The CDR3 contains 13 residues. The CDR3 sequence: CASVTGKGQPQHF. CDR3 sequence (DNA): TGTGCCAGCGTAACAGGGAAAGGGCAGCCCCAGCATTTT.

Here the CDR3 reads CASSPGGAVKETQYF. CDR3 sequence (DNA): TGTGCCAGCAGCCCGGGTGGGGCCGTAAAAGAGACCCAGTACTTC. This chain uses TRBV5-4 with TRBJ2-5; a possible D gene is TRBD1 (5 bases). CDR1 and CDR2 from the germline V gene are SGHNT and YYREEE (reference sequence). V was clipped by 4 bases and J by 3 bases, with 16 bases between them. The CDR3 is 15 residues long.

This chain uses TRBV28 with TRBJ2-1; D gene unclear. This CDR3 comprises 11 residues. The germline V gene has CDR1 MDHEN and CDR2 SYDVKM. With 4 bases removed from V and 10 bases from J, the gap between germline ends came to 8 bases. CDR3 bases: TGTGCCAGCAGTTCGTACGAGGAGCAGTTCTTC. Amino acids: CASSSYEEQFF.

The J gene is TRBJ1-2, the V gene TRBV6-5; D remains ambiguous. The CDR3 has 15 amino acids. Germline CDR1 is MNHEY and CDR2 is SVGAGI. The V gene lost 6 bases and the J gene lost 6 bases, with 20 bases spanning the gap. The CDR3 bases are TGTGCCAGCAGCCCCATCTACCGAACGGGAGATGGCTACACCTTC. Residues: CASSPIYRTGDGYTF.

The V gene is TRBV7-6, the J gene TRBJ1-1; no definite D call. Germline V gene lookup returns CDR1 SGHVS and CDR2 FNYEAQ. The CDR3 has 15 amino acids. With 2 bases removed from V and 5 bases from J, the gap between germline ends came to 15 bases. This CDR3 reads CASSLLGRLSTEAFF. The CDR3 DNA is TGTGCCAGCAGCTTACTCGGACGCCTTTCTACTGAAGCTTTCTTT.

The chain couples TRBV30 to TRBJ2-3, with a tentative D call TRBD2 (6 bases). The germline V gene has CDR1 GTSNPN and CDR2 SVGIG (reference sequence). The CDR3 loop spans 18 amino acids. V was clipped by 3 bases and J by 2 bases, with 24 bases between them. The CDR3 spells CAWSQPRESGGATDTQYF. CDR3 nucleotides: TGTGCCTGGAGCCAACCACGAGAGAGCGGAGGGGCCACAGATACGCAGTATTTT.

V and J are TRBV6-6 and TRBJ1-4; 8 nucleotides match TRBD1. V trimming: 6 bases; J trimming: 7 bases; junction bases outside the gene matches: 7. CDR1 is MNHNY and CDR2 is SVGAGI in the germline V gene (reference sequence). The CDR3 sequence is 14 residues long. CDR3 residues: CASSPDRVREKLFF. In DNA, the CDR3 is TGTGCCAGCAGCCCGGACAGGGTCCGTGAAAAACTGTTTTTT.

CDR3 in amino acids: CASSFRLINTGELFF. The DNA for the CDR3 is TGTGCCAGCAGCTTTAGACTGATCAACACCGGGGAGCTGTTTTTT. The chain uses TRBV5-6 and TRBJ2-2, with no clear D. The V gene's germline CDR1 is SGHDT and CDR2 YYEEEE. V was trimmed by 2 bases and J by 2 bases, leaving 10 bases between them. The CDR3 is made up of 15 amino acids.

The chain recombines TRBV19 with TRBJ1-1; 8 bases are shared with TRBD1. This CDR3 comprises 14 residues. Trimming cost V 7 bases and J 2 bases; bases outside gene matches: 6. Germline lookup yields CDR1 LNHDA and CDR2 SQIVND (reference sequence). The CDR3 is CASNTDRDNTEAFF. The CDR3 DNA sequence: TGTGCCAGTAATACGGACAGGGATAACACTGAAGCTTTCTTT.

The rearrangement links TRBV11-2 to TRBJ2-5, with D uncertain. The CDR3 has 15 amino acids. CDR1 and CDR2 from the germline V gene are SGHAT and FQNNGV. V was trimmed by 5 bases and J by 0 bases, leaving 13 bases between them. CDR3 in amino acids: CASSLGFAYQETQYF. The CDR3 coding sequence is TGTGCCAGCAGCCTGGGATTCGCGTACCAAGAGACCCAGTACTTC.

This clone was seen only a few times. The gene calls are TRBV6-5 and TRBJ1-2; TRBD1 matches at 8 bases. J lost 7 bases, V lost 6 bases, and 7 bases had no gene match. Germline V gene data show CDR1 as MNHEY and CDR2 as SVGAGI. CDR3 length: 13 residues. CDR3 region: CASSYTGGGGYTF. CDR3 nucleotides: TGTGCCAGCAGCTATACAGGGGGTGGTGGCTACACCTTC.

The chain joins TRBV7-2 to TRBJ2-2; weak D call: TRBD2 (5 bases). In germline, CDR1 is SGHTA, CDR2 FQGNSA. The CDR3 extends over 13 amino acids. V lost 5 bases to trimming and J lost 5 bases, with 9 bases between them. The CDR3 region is CASSPWRTGELFF. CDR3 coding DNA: TGTGCCAGCAGCCCATGGAGGACCGGGGAGCTGTTTTTT.

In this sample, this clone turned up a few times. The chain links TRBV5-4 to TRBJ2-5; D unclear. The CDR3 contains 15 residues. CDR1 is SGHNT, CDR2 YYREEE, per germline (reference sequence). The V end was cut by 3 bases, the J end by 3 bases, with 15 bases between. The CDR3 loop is CASSSHSRGEETQYF. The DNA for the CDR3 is TGTGCCAGCAGCTCCCACTCCCGCGGCGAAGAGACCCAGTACTTC.

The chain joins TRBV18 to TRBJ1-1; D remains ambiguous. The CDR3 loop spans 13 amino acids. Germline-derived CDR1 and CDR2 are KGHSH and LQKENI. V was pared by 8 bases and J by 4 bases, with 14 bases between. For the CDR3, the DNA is TGTGCCAGCCGTGACAAGGCGAGCACTGAAGCTTTCTTT. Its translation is CASRDKASTEAFF.

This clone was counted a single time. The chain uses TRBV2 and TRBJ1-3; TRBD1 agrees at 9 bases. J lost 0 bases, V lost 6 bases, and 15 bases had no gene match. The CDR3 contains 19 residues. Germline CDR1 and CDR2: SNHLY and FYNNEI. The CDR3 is CASSFPKQGASFSGNTIYF. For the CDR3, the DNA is TGTGCCAGCAGCTTCCCAAAACAGGGGGCCTCCTTCTCTGGAAACACCATATATTTT.

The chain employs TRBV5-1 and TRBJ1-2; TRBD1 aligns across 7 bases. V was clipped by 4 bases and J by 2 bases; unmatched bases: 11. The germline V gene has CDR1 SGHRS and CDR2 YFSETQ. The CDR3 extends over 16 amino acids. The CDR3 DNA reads TGCGCCAGCAGCGCGGAGCCGGGACAGCTGAACTATGGCTACACCTTC. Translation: CASSAEPGQLNYGYTF.

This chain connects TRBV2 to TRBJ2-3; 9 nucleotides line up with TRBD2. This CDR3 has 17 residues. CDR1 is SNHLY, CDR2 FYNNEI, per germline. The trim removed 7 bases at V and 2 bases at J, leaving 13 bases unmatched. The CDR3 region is CASNPLAGTSSTDTQYF. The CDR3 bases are TGTGCCAGCAACCCGCTAGCGGGGACCTCTTCCACAGATACGCAGTATTTT.

CDR3 loop: CASSQNRVTVEAFF. As DNA, the CDR3 is TGTGCCAGCTCTCAGAACAGGGTCACCGTTGAAGCTTTCTTT. The rearrangement joins TRBV18 to TRBJ1-1; the D gene is possibly TRBD1 (6 bases). Germline V gives CDR1 KGHSH, CDR2 LQKENI. V shed 6 bases and J shed 7 bases, with 18 bases lying between them. The CDR3 consists of 14 residues.

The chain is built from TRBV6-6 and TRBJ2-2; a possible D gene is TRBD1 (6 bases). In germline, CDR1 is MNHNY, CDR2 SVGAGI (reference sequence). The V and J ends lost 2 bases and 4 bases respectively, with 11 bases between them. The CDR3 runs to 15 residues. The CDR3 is CASSYQGLSTGELFF. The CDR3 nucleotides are TGTGCCAGCAGTTACCAGGGGTTGAGCACCGGGGAGCTGTTTTTT.

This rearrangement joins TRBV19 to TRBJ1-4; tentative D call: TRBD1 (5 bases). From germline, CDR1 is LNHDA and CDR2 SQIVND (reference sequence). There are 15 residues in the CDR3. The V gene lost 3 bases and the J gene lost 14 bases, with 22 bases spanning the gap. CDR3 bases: TGTGCCAGTAGTATCGTCCCAACGGTGAGGGGTGGGCTGTTTTTT. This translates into CASSIVPTVRGGLFF.

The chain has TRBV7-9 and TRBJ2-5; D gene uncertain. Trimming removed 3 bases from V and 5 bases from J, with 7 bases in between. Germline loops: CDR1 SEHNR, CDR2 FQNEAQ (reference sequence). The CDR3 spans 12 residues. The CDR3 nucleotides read TGTGCCAGCAGCTTTACCTCGGAGACCCAGTACTTC. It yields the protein CASSFTSETQYF.

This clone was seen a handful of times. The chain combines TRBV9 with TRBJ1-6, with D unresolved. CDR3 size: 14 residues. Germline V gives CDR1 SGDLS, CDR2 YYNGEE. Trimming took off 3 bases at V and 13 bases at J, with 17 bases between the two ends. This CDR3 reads CASSGAVPDSPLHF. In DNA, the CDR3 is TGTGCCAGCAGCGGGGCCGTACCGGACTCCCCCCTCCACTTT.

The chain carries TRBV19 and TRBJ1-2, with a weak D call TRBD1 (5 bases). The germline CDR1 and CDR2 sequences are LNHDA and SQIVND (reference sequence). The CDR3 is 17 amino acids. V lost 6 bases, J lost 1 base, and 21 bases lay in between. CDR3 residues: CASSLTSRGLSNYGYTF. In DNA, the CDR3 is TGTGCCAGTAGCCTCACATCCCGGGGACTGAGTAACTATGGCTACACCTTC. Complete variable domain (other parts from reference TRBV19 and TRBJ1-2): DGGITQSPKYLFRKEGQNVTLSCEQNLNHDAMYWYRQDPGQGLRLIYYSQIVNDFQKGDIAEGYSVSREKKESFPLTVTSAQKNPTAFYLCASSLTSRGLSNYGYTFGSGTRLTVV.

DNA of the CDR3: TGTGCCAGCAGCCGGACAGGGGTTAATAATGAAAAACTGTTTTTT. Translating it yields CASSRTGVNNEKLFF. The chain employs TRBV11-2 and TRBJ1-4; TRBD1 matches 9 bases. The V gene end was trimmed by 5 bases and the J gene end by 4 bases; junction bases not matched to a gene: 5. Germline V CDR1 and CDR2: SGHAT, FQNNGV. CDR3 length equals 15 residues.